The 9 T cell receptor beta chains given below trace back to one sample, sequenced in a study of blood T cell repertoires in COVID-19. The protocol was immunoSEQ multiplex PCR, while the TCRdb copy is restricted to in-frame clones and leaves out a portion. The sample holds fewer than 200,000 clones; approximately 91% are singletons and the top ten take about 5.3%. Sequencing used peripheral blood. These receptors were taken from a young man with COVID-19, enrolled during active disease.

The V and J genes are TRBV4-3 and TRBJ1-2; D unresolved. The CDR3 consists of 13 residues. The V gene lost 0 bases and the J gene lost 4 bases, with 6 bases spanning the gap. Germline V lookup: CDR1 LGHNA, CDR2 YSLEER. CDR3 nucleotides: TGCGCCAGCAGCCAAGACAGTACCTATGGCTACACCTTC. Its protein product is CASSQDSTYGYTF.

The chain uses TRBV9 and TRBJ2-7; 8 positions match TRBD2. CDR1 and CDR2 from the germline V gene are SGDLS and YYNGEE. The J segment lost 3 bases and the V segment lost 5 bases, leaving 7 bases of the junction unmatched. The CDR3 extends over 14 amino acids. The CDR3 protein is CASSVGGRSYEQYF. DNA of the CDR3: TGTGCCAGCAGTGTGGGCGGGAGGAGCTACGAGCAGTACTTC.

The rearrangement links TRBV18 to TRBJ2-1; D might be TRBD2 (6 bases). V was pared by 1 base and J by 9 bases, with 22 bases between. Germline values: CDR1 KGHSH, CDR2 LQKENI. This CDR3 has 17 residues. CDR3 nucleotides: TGTGCCAGCTCACCACGGGACTCGGGTATGGGTGGCGCTGAGCAGTTCTTC. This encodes CASSPRDSGMGGAEQFF.

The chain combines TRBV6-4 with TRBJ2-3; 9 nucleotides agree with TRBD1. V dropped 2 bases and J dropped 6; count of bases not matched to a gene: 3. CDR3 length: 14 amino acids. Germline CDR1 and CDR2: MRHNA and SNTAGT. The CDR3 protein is CASSDDGTGDTQYF. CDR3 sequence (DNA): TGTGCCAGCAGTGACGATGGGACAGGGGATACGCAGTATTTT.

In DNA, the CDR3 is TGTGCCAGCAGTCGGGACACCTTCAATCAGCCCCAGCATTTT. Translating gives CASSRDTFNQPQHF. The chain carries TRBV28 and TRBJ1-5, with D possibly matching TRBD1 (6 bases). The V gene's germline CDR1 is MDHEN and CDR2 SYDVKM. The CDR3 runs 14 residues. V was clipped by 5 bases and J by 3 bases, with 11 bases between them.

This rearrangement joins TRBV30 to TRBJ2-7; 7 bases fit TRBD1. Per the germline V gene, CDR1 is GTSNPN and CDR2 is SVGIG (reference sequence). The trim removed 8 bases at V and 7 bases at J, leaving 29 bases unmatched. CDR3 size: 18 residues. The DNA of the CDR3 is TGTGCCGTAAACGGACAGGACTTTCTCGGAGGAGAGGTGAGGGAGCAGTACTTC. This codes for CAVNGQDFLGGEVREQYF.

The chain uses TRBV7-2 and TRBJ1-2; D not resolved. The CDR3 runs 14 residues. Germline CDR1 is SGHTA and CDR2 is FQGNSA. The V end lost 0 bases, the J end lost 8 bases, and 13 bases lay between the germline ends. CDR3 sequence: CASSLAPTAGGYTF. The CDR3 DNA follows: TGTGCCAGCAGCTTAGCGCCTACGGCGGGAGGCTACACCTTC.

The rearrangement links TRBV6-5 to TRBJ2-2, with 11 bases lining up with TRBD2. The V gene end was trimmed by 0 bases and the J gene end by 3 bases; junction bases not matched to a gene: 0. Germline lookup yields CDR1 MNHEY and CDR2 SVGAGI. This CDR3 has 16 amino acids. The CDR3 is CASSYSLAGDTGELFF. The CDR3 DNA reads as TGTGCCAGCAGTTACTCACTAGCGGGAGACACCGGGGAGCTGTTTTTT.

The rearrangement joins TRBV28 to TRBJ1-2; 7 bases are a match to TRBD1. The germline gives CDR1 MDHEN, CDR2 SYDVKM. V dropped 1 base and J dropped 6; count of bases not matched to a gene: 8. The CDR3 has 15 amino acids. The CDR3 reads CASSLSAGGRDGYTF. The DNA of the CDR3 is TGTGCCAGCAGTTTATCGGCAGGGGGTAGAGATGGCTACACCTTC.